The clone carrying this T cell receptor (beta chain) was observed a few times. Its target is not known. This record comes from a study of CD8 T cells in ankylosing spondylitis. TCRdb re-derived calls from the 5' RACE reads in MiXCR, one entry per CDR3 protein. The repertoire holds about 340,000 distinct CDR3 sequences, roughly 8% seen once, with more than 14% in the top ten. The study, taken as a whole, reports: Earlier literature documents some of the motif variants in reactive arthritis synovial fluid and blood. Blood from ankylosing spondylitis patients appeared to carry a characteristic roughly 8-variant TCR beta motif. Significantly higher representation of disease-linked clones was reported for matched ankylosing spondylitis synovial fluid.

Trimming shortened V by 1 base and J by 0 bases, and 13 bases separated the two germline ends. CDR3 length: 17 amino acids. What was sequenced was blood, either unsorted or a sorted T cell fraction (not recorded which). The sequence was obtained from a male donor with ankylosing spondylitis. V gene TRBV12-3 or TRBV12-4 combines with J gene TRBJ1-3; no firm D call. The CDR3 bases are TGTGCCAGCAGTTTAGGACATTCGCCCGCCTCTGGAAACACCATATATTTT. Translated: CASSLGHSPASGNTIYF.